The present T cell receptor beta chain was sequenced within a study of blood T cell repertoires in COVID-19. The assay was immunoSEQ multiplex PCR, and TCRdb's table has in-frame clones only and misses some. The sample includes more than 95,000 clones, 85% to 90% seen only once; the top ten take over 10%. Germline CDR1 reads SGHRS; CDR2 reads YFSETQ. The V gene lost 4 bases and the J gene lost 4 bases, with 9 bases spanning the gap. The CDR3 contains 13 residues. Sequencing input: peripheral blood. The chain couples TRBV5-1 to TRBJ2-1; D uncertain. This sequence originates from a woman aged 60-75 years in a cohort sampled during active or convalescent COVID-19. DNA of the CDR3: TGCGCCAGCAGCCGTGAGGCGTACAATGAGCAGTTCTTC. It codes for CASSREAYNEQFF.